Shown below are 13 T cell receptor beta chains from a single sample sequenced in a study of human T cells and chemical hapten exposure. Described time point: patch test 3, about 24 weeks after DPC sensitization. Treatment noted: therapeutic diphenylcyclopropenone sensitization with weekly scalp DPC. TCRdb re-derived calls from the RACE reads in MiXCR, one entry per CDR3 protein. The data show roughly 97,000 distinct CDR3 sequences, about 28% seen once. The specimen was whole blood, collected in connection with sensitization to the hapten diphenylcyclopropenone (DPC). These receptors all stem from a man aged 35 to 55 with alopecia areata. Some clones in this sample may be carry-over from other donors' samples.

The chain joins TRBV4-2 to TRBJ2-1; perhaps TRBD2 as D (5 bases). The CDR3 is made up of 13 amino acids. Germline values: CDR1 LGHNA, CDR2 YNFKEQ. Trimming removed 0 bases at V and 7 bases at J, with 7 bases between. The DNA for the CDR3 is TGTGCCAGCAGCCAAGAGGGCGGGAATGAGCAGTTCTTC. It encodes CASSQEGGNEQFF.

The chain is built from TRBV10-3 and TRBJ2-7, with D possibly matching TRBD1 (7 bases). The germline V gene encodes CDR1 ENHRY and CDR2 SYGVKD. Trimming stripped 4 bases from V and 0 bases from J, with 13 bases between. The CDR3 is 15 amino acids. CDR3 residues: CAISGRGLVSYEQYF. The CDR3 DNA follows: TGTGCCATCAGTGGGAGGGGGCTTGTCTCCTACGAGCAGTACTTC.

This clonotype was observed a few times. The genes are TRBV20-1 and TRBJ2-7; 8 bases line up with TRBD2. The trim removed 2 bases at V and 0 bases at J, leaving 3 bases unmatched. The CDR3 loop spans 14 amino acids. From germline, CDR1 is DFQATT and CDR2 SNEGSKA (reference sequence). The DNA for the CDR3 is TGCAGTGCTAGAAGCACTAGCGGCTCCTACGAGCAGTACTTC. Translated, it gives CSARSTSGSYEQYF.

This clonotype was seen only a few times. The chain links TRBV7-3 to TRBJ2-1; no reliable D call. This CDR3 has 17 amino acids. Looked up from germline, CDR1 is SGHTA and CDR2 is FQGTGA. V was trimmed by 5 bases and J by 9 bases, leaving 26 bases between them. This CDR3 reads CASSPERLGTVSSEQFF. The CDR3 DNA reads TGTGCCAGCAGCCCCGAACGCTTAGGAACCGTGAGTAGTGAGCAGTTCTTC.

CDR3 region: CASSSTGGYYEQYF. The DNA for the CDR3 is TGTGCCAGCAGCTCGACAGGGGGCTACTACGAGCAGTACTTC. The rearrangement uses TRBV11-1 and TRBJ2-7; 10 bases match TRBD1. The CDR3 covers 14 residues. Germline V gene sequence: CDR1 SGHAT, CDR2 FQDESV (reference sequence). J lost 3 bases, V lost 4 bases, and 3 bases had no gene match.

The V call is TRBV4-2, the J call TRBJ2-7; TRBD2 matches 7 bases. V lost 0 bases, J lost 6 bases, and 5 bases stayed unmatched. This CDR3 is built from 14 residues. The germline V gene has CDR1 LGHNA and CDR2 YNFKEQ. CDR3 in amino acids: CASSQDWTSVEQYF. CDR3 sequence (DNA): TGTGCCAGCAGCCAAGATTGGACTAGTGTCGAGCAGTACTTC.

This chain uses TRBV5-4 with TRBJ2-6; D perhaps matches TRBD2 (5 bases). The V and J ends lost 1 base and 0 bases respectively, with 11 bases between them. This CDR3 has 17 amino acids. CDR1 is SGHNT, CDR2 YYREEE, per germline (reference sequence). The CDR3 nucleotides are TGTGCCAGCAGCTTGATAAGGGAGAGCTCTGGGGCCAACGTCCTGACTTTC. Translating gives CASSLIRESSGANVLTF.

The V and J genes are TRBV7-9 and TRBJ2-1, with D perhaps matching TRBD2 (6 bases). V lost 3 bases, J lost 4 bases, and 10 bases lay in between. The germline V gene has CDR1 SEHNR and CDR2 FQNEAQ (reference sequence). The CDR3 has 14 amino acids. The CDR3 reads CASSLTGVYNEQFF. In nucleotides, the CDR3 is TGTGCCAGCAGCTTGACGGGAGTGTACAATGAGCAGTTCTTC.

This clonotype came up a few times. This chain connects TRBV5-5 to TRBJ2-7; D is unresolved. This CDR3 region has 13 residues. V shed 0 bases and J shed 6 bases, with 10 bases lying between them. Germline values: CDR1 SGHKS, CDR2 YYEKEE (reference sequence). The CDR3 DNA sequence: TGTGCCAGCAGCTTGGTTGGCAGCCTCGAGCAGTACTTC. Protein: CASSLVGSLEQYF.

This clonotype was recorded a few times. The chain joins TRBV6-6 to TRBJ1-4; TRBD1 is a possible D gene (5 bases). The CDR3 covers 15 residues. V lost 2 bases to trimming and J lost 1 base, with 8 bases between them. Germline-derived CDR1 and CDR2 are MNHNY and SVGAGI (reference sequence). Here the CDR3 reads CASSYDGGTNEKLFF. The CDR3 DNA reads TGTGCCAGCAGTTACGACGGGGGAACTAATGAAAAACTGTTTTTT.

The chain employs TRBV3-1 and TRBJ2-7, with D unclear. The CDR3 has 14 amino acids. CDR1 LGHDT and CDR2 YNNKEL come from the germline V gene (reference sequence). The V end was cut by 0 bases, the J end by 4 bases, with 10 bases between. The CDR3 is CASSQDKRVYEQYF. For the CDR3, the DNA is TGTGCCAGCAGCCAAGATAAAAGGGTATACGAGCAGTACTTC.

The rearrangement links TRBV20-1 to TRBJ1-5; 9 bases are a match to TRBD1. The germline V gene encodes CDR1 DFQATT and CDR2 SNEGSKA (reference sequence). J gave up 0 bases and V 3 bases, and 6 bases lay outside the gene matches. The CDR3 length is 16 residues. The CDR3 DNA reads TGCAGTGCTAGTCACAGGGGGCGGGATAGCAATCAGCCCCAGCATTTT. It is translated as CSASHRGRDSNQPQHF.

The gene calls are TRBV21-1 and TRBJ2-7. TRBV21-1 is a listed pseudogene. This CDR3 spans 15 amino acids. CDR3 nucleotides: TGTGCCAGCAGCAAAGGGTCGGCAGAGGTCTACGAGCAGTACTTC. This gives the protein CASSKGSAEVYEQYF.